These 20 T cell receptor beta chains were all obtained from the same sample, sequenced in a study of blood T cell repertoires in COVID-19. Profiling relied on immunoSEQ multiplex PCR, and the TCRdb table lists in-frame clones only, not all of them. The repertoire includes around 270,000 clones, about 85% of them detected once, and around 1% sits in the top ten. Sequenced input: peripheral blood. The source is a human donor with COVID-19, enrolled during active disease. The donor label of this sample is uncertain.

The chain joins TRBV28 to TRBJ2-7; TRBD2 aligns across 13 bases. CDR3 size: 17 residues. Germline V gives CDR1 MDHEN, CDR2 SYDVKM. The V and J ends lost 5 bases and 3 bases, in that order; junction bases with no gene match: 10. The CDR3 nucleotides are TGTGCCAGCAGTGTACCGGGACTAGCGGGATCAAACTACGAGCAGTACTTC. Its protein is CASSVPGLAGSNYEQYF. The complete variable domain, with remaining parts taken from reference TRBV28 and TRBJ2-7, reads DVKVTQSSRYLVKRTGEKVFLECVQDMDHENMFWYRQDPGLGLRLIYFSYDVKMKEKGDIPEGYSVSREKKERFSLILESASTNQTSMYLCASSVPGLAGSNYEQYFGPGTRLTVT.

This chain connects TRBV30 to TRBJ2-1; tentative D call: TRBD2 (5 bases). CDR3 length: 13 amino acids. CDR1 is GTSNPN, CDR2 SVGIG, per germline (reference sequence). Trimming took off 3 bases at V and 7 bases at J, with 13 bases between the two ends. The CDR3 DNA follows: TGTGCCTGGAGCTATGGACTTGATAATGAGCAGTTCTTC. It is translated as CAWSYGLDNEQFF. The complete variable domain, with remaining parts taken from reference TRBV30 and TRBJ2-1, reads SQTIHQWPATLVQPVGSPLSLECTVEGTSNPNLYWYRQAAGRGLQLLFYSVGIGQISSEVPQNLSASRPQDRQFILSSKKLLLSDSGFYLCAWSYGLDNEQFFGPGTRLTVL.

The CDR3 DNA reads as TGTGCCAGCAGCTCGGGGCTAGCGGGAGGGGCCTACGAGCAGTACTTC. Translated, it gives CASSSGLAGGAYEQYF. The V and J genes are TRBV3-1 (or the pseudogene TRBV3-2) and TRBJ2-7, with TRBD2 matching 12 bases. This CDR3 has 16 amino acids. V shed 5 bases and J 2 bases; nucleotides not matched to a gene: 7. Germline assignment: CDR1 LGHDT and CDR2 YNNKEL (reference sequence).

This chain connects TRBV6-5 to TRBJ1-3; TRBD1 might be the D (5 bases). Germline V lookup: CDR1 MNHEY, CDR2 SVGAGI. V gave up 8 bases and J gave up 6 bases, with 11 bases separating them. The CDR3 contains 12 residues. CDR3: CASVGGTNTIYF. CDR3 sequence (DNA): TGTGCCAGCGTAGGAGGGACAAACACCATATATTTT.

The gene calls are TRBV5-1 and TRBJ2-5; TRBD2 matches at 15 bases. Germline CDR1 reads SGHRS; CDR2 reads YFSETQ. This CDR3 is built from 17 residues. J lost 4 bases, V lost 3 bases, and 7 bases had no gene match. The CDR3 DNA reads as TGCGCCAGCAGCTCAGGACTAGCGGGAGGGGGGAGAGAGACCCAGTACTTC. Translating gives CASSSGLAGGGRETQYF.

The chain uses TRBV11-3 and TRBJ2-7; TRBD2 matches at 10 bases. The J segment lost 6 bases and the V segment lost 1 base, leaving 15 bases of the junction unmatched. Germline V lookup: CDR1 SGHNT, CDR2 YENEEA. This CDR3 has 18 amino acids. The CDR3 loop is CASSLGGLAGVGTGEQYF. CDR3 nucleotide sequence: TGTGCCAGCAGCTTAGGAGGGCTAGCGGGAGTGGGAACTGGCGAGCAGTACTTC.

The chain couples TRBV5-5 to TRBJ1-2; D unclear. This CDR3 has 14 amino acids. Germline V gives CDR1 SGHKS, CDR2 YYEKEE (reference sequence). The ends were cut back, 4 bases at V and 8 bases at J, with 18 bases in the middle. The CDR3 here is CASSGTGLLGGYTF. CDR3 nucleotide sequence: TGTGCCAGCAGCGGCACCGGACTCTTGGGAGGCTACACCTTC. The full variable domain, with the rest looked up from reference TRBV5-5 and TRBJ1-2, is DAGVTQSPTHLIKTRGQQVTLRCSPISGHKSVSWYQQVLGQGPQFIFQYYEKEERGRGNFPDRFSARQFPNYSSELNVNALLLGDSALYLCASSGTGLLGGYTFGSGTRLTVV.

The V call is TRBV28, the J call TRBJ1-4; no reliable D call. V was cut by 6 bases and J by 4 bases, with 12 bases left in between. Germline CDR1 is MDHEN and CDR2 is SYDVKM. CDR3 length: 14 amino acids. The CDR3: CASSSPPNNEKLFF. CDR3 nucleotide sequence: TGTGCCAGCAGCTCACCACCTAATAATGAAAAACTGTTTTTT.

The V call is TRBV9, the J call TRBJ2-1, with 8 bases lining up with TRBD2. The CDR3 is 17 amino acids. With V trimmed by 3 bases and J by 4 bases, 12 bases remained unmatched. Per the germline V gene, CDR1 is SGDLS and CDR2 is YYNGEE. CDR3 bases: TGTGCCAGCAGCGAGAGAGACCGACTAGCGCTTTACAATGAGCAGTTCTTC. Amino acids: CASSERDRLALYNEQFF.

The chain joins TRBV27 to TRBJ1-2; D uncertain. Trimming took off 5 bases at V and 4 bases at J, with 11 bases between the two ends. CDR3 length equals 13 residues. In germline, CDR1 is MNHEY, CDR2 SMNVEV (reference sequence). The CDR3 sequence is CASSPATFYGYTF. The DNA of the CDR3 is TGTGCCAGCAGTCCGGCGACATTCTATGGCTACACCTTC.

The chain recombines TRBV18 with TRBJ1-1; 12 positions agree with TRBD1. Trimming removed 4 bases from V and 6 bases from J; junction bases left unmatched: 6. From germline, CDR1 is KGHSH and CDR2 LQKENI. The CDR3 is 15 amino acids. The CDR3: CASSLQGTGGPEAFF. The CDR3 DNA is TGTGCCAGCTCACTTCAGGGGACAGGGGGCCCTGAAGCTTTCTTT. Drawing the rest from reference TRBV18 and TRBJ1-1, the complete variable domain is NAGVMQNPRHLVRRRGQEARLRCSPMKGHSHVYWYRQLPEEGLKFMVYLQKENIIDESGMPKERFSAEFPKEGPSILRIQQVVRGDSAAYFCASSLQGTGGPEAFFGQGTRLTVV.

The chain links TRBV4-3 to TRBJ1-2, with TRBD1 as a possible D gene (5 bases). Germline loops: CDR1 LGHNA, CDR2 YSLEER. The V end was cut by 2 bases, the J end by 4 bases, with 17 bases between. CDR3 length: 16 residues. CDR3 sequence (DNA): TGCGCCAGCAGCCAATACACCCAGGGAGGCGGCTATGGCTACACCTTC. Encoded protein: CASSQYTQGGGYGYTF.

CDR3 coding DNA: TGCGCCAGCAGCTTATCCCTCGATGAGCAGTTCTTC. Translation gives CASSLSLDEQFF. The gene calls are TRBV5-1 and TRBJ2-1; unclear D gene. V was cut by 2 bases and J by 8 bases, with 8 bases left in between. The CDR3 consists of 12 residues. Germline-derived CDR1 and CDR2 are SGHRS and YFSETQ.

This clone was observed a single time. The rearrangement uses TRBV29-1 and TRBJ1-1; tentatively, D is TRBD1 (6 bases). The CDR3 spans 13 residues. Per germline, CDR1 SQVTM and CDR2 ANQGSEA. Trimming shortened V by 2 bases and J by 11 bases, and 18 bases separated the two germline ends. The DNA of the CDR3 is TGCAGCGTTGAAACCTCGGGACAAAACAAGGCTTTCTTT. Translating gives CSVETSGQNKAFF.

This rearrangement joins TRBV2 to TRBJ2-7, with D tentatively TRBD2 (6 bases). This CDR3 comprises 16 residues. Per the germline V gene, CDR1 is SNHLY and CDR2 is FYNNEI. V was shortened by 7 bases and J by 2 bases, with 21 bases between the two germline ends. The CDR3 is CASIPPGLPSTYEQYF. The CDR3 DNA reads TGTGCCAGCATTCCACCGGGACTCCCATCGACCTACGAGCAGTACTTC.

This chain joins TRBV27 and TRBJ2-3, with 13 bases matching TRBD2. Losses at the gene ends were 3 bases for V and 5 bases for J; bases not matched to a gene: 8. CDR1 MNHEY and CDR2 SMNVEV come from the germline V gene (reference sequence). The CDR3 has 17 residues. The CDR3 loop reads CASSLTGLAGAKDTQYF. The CDR3 nucleotides are TGTGCCAGCAGTTTGACCGGACTAGCGGGAGCCAAAGATACGCAGTATTTT.

Details on this clone: Germline is not matched at one junction end, which may reflect a read error. CDR3 protein: CASSFRLNTEAFF. The CDR3, as DNA: TGTGCTAGCAGCTTCAGGTTGAACACTGAAGCTTTCTTT. The chain uses TRBV7-7 and TRBJ1-1; D is undetermined. Germline CDR1 SSHAT, CDR2 FNYEAQ (reference sequence). The CDR3 runs 13 residues.

V is TRBV19 and J is TRBJ1-2, with 7 bases aligning to TRBD1. Germline-derived CDR1 and CDR2 are LNHDA and SQIVND (reference sequence). This CDR3 comprises 13 residues. V lost 10 bases to trimming and J lost 7 bases; unmatched junction nucleotides: 12. The CDR3 region is CATATGYESGYTF. The CDR3 bases are TGTGCCACGGCGACAGGGTACGAAAGTGGCTACACCTTC.

The V gene is TRBV6-5, the J gene TRBJ1-1; D may be TRBD1 (6 bases). Trimming shortened V by 4 bases and J by 0 bases, and 12 bases separated the two germline ends. CDR1 and CDR2 from the germline V gene are MNHEY and SVGAGI. CDR3 length: 15 residues. DNA for the CDR3: TGTGCCAGCAGTTGGGGGGGACAAATGAACACTGAAGCTTTCTTT. This sequence encodes CASSWGGQMNTEAFF.

This clone turned up a few times. The rearrangement uses TRBV15 and TRBJ2-3; D unresolved. Germline assignment: CDR1 LNHNV and CDR2 YYDKDF (reference sequence). CDR3 length: 16 residues. Trimming stripped 0 bases from V and 4 bases from J, with 14 bases between. CDR3 loop: CATSRDRTLGADTQYF. The CDR3 DNA reads TGTGCCACCAGCAGAGATCGCACTCTAGGTGCAGATACGCAGTATTTT.